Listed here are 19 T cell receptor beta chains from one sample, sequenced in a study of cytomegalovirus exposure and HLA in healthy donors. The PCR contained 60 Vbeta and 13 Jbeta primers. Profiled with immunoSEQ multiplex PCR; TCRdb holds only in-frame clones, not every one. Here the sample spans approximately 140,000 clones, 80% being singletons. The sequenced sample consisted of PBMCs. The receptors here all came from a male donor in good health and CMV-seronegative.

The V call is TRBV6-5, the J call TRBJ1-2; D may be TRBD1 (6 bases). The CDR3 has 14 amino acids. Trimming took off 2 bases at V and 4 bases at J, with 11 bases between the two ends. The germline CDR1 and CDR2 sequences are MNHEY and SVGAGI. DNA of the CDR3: TGTGCCAGCAGTTACACCACAGGGATCTATGGCTACACCTTC. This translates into CASSYTTGIYGYTF.

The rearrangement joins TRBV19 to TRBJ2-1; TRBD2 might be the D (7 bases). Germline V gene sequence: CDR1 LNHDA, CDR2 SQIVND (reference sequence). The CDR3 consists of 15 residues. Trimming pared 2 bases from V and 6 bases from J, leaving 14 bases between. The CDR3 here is CASSITGGIGNEQFF. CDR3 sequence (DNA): TGTGCCAGTAGTATAACGGGGGGCATCGGCAATGAGCAGTTCTTC.

The CDR3 is CAISERSYEQYF. In nucleotides, the CDR3 is TGTGCCATCAGTGAAAGGAGCTACGAGCAGTACTTC. This chain connects TRBV10-3 to TRBJ2-7; D is uncertain. Trimming took 3 bases from V and 3 from J, leaving 6 bases between them. This CDR3 is built from 12 residues. Germline-derived CDR1 and CDR2 are ENHRY and SYGVKD.

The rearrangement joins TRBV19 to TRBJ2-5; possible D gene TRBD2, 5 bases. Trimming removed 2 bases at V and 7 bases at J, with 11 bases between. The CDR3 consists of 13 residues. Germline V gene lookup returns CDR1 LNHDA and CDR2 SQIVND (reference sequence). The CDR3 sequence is CASSISRGGTQYF. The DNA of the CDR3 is TGTGCCAGTAGTATAAGTCGGGGTGGGACCCAGTACTTC.

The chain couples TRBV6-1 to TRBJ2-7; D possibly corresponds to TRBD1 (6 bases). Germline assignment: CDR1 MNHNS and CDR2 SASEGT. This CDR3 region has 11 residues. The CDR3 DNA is TGTGCGATCGGGACATTCTACGAGCAGTACTTC. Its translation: CAIGTFYEQYF.

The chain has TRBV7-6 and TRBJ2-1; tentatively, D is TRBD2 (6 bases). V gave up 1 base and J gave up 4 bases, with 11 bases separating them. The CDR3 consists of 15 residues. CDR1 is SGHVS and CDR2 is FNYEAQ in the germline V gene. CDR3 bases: TGTGCCAGCAGCTTAGTGGGGGAGGCGTACAATGAGCAGTTCTTC. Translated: CASSLVGEAYNEQFF.

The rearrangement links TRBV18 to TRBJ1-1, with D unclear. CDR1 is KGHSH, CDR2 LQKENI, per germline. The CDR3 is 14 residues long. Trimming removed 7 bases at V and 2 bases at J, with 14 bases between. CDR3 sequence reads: CASFPTRGNTEAFF. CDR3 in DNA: TGTGCCAGCTTCCCCACACGGGGAAACACTGAAGCTTTCTTT.

CDR3 DNA: TGTGCCAGCAGATCACCGGGACAGGGGGCCCGCGAGCAGTACTTC. Amino acid sequence: CASRSPGQGAREQYF. The V call is TRBV28, the J call TRBJ2-7; 12 bases fit TRBD1. The CDR3 is made up of 15 amino acids. V lost 6 bases and J lost 6; bases outside the gene matches: 9. Germline CDR1 is MDHEN and CDR2 is SYDVKM. Full variable domain (outside the CDR3, taken from reference TRBV28 and TRBJ2-7): DVKVTQSSRYLVKRTGEKVFLECVQDMDHENMFWYRQDPGLGLRLIYFSYDVKMKEKGDIPEGYSVSREKKERFSLILESASTNQTSMYLCASRSPGQGAREQYFGPGTRLTVT.

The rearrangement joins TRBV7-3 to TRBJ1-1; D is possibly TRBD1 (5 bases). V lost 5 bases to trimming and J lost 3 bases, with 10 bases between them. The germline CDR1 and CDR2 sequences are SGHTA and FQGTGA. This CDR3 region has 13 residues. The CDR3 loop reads CASSQGADTEAFF. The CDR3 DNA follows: TGTGCCAGCAGCCAAGGGGCAGACACTGAAGCTTTCTTT.

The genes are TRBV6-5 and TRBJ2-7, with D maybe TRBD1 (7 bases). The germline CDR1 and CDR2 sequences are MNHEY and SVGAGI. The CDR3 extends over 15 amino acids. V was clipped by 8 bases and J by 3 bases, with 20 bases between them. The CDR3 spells CASQPGGSLFYEQYF. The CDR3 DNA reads TGTGCCAGCCAACCAGGGGGGTCCCTTTTCTACGAGCAGTACTTC.

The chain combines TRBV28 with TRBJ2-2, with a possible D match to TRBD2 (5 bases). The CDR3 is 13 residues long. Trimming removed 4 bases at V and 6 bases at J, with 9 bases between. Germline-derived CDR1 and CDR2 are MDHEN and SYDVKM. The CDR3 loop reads CASSSGDSGELFF. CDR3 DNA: TGTGCCAGCAGTTCCGGGGATTCCGGGGAGCTGTTTTTT.

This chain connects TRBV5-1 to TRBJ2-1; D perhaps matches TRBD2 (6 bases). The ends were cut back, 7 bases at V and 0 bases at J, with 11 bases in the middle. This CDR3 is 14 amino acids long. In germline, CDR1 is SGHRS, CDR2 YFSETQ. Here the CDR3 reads CASSPGDSYNEQFF. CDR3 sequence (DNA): TGCGCCAGCTCCCCGGGGGACTCCTACAATGAGCAGTTCTTC.

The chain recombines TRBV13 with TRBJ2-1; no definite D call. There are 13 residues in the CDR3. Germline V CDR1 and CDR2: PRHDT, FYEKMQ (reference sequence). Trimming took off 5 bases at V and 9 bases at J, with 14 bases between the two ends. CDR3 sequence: CASSQLVFGEQFF. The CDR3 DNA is TGTGCCAGCAGCCAGTTGGTGTTTGGTGAGCAGTTCTTC.

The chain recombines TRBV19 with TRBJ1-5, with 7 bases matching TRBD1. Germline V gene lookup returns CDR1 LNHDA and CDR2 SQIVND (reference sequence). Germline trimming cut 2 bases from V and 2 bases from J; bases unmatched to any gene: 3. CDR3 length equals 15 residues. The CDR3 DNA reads TGTGCCAGTAGTATAAGGGGGCAGGGCAATCAGCCCCAGCATTTT. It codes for CASSIRGQGNQPQHF.

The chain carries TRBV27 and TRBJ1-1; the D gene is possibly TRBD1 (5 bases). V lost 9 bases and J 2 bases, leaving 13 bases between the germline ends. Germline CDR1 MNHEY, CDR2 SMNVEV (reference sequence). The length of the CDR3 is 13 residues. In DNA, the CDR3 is TGTGCCAGTAGCCAGGGTACAAACACTGAAGCTTTCTTT. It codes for CASSQGTNTEAFF.

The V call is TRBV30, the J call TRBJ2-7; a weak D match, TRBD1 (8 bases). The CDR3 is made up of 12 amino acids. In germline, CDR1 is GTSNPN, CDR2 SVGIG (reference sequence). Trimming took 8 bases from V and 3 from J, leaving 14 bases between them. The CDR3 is CALTGGDYEQYF. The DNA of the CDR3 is TGTGCCCTAACAGGGGGGGACTACGAGCAGTACTTC.

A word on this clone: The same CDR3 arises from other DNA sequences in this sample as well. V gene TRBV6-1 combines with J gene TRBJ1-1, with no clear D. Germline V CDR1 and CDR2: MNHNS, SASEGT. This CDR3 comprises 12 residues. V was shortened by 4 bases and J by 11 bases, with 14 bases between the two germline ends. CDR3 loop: CASSVGGLRAFF. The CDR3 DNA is TGTGCCAGCAGTGTTGGTGGCCTGAGGGCTTTCTTT.

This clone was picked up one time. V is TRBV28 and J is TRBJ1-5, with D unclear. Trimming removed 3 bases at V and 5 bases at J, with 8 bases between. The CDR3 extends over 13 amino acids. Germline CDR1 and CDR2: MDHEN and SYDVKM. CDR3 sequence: CASSLAVDQPQHF. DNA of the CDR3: TGTGCCAGCAGTTTGGCAGTTGATCAGCCCCAGCATTTT.

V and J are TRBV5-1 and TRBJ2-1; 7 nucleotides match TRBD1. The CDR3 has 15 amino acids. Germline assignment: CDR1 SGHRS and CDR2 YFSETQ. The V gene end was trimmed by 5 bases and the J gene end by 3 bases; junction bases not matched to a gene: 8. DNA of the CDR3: TGCGCCAGCAGGTTTGGCCAGGGGGTCTACAATGAGCAGTTCTTC. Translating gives CASRFGQGVYNEQFF.